The clone carrying this T cell receptor (beta chain) showed up just a few times. TCRdb recomputed calls from the RT-PCR reads with MiXCR, one row per CDR3 protein. The top ten hold just over 3.5% of the sample, which has about 700,000 distinct CDR3 sequences, 13% to 15% seen once. In germline, CDR1 is MNHEY, CDR2 SVGEGT. The CDR3 runs 12 residues. Trimming removed 6 bases from V and 10 bases from J, with 12 bases in between. Sequencing was done on a sample of memory CD4+ T cells from blood. This chain uses TRBV6-2 or TRBV6-3 with TRBJ1-4; D is undetermined. This clonotype originated in a female donor in good health, serving as a healthy control. The CDR3 DNA follows: TGTGCCAGCAGCCCTAGAGCCGGAAAACTGTTTTTT. This sequence encodes CASSPRAGKLFF.